Presented here are 27 T cell receptor beta chains from one specimen sequenced in a study of blood T cell repertoires in COVID-19. TCRdb's table, derived via immunoSEQ multiplex PCR, lists solely in-frame clones and lacks some. The sample holds about 200,000 clones, roughly four fifths seen once. The sample taken for sequencing was peripheral blood. The receptor set was obtained from a human donor with acute or convalescent COVID-19. The donor label of this sample is uncertain.

The genes are TRBV6-5 and TRBJ2-7; 11 bases line up with TRBD1. From germline, CDR1 is MNHEY and CDR2 SVGAGI. Losses at the gene ends were 6 bases for V and 4 bases for J; bases not matched to a gene: 5. The CDR3 is made up of 14 amino acids. CDR3 sequence: CASSRDRGIYEQYF. CDR3 nucleotides: TGTGCCAGCAGCCGGGACAGGGGGATTTACGAGCAGTACTTC.

The chain couples TRBV6-2 or TRBV6-3 to TRBJ1-1, with D possibly being TRBD1 (5 bases). The CDR3 sequence is 15 residues long. Germline V gives CDR1 MNHEY, CDR2 SVGEGT. The V end was cut by 6 bases, the J end by 1 base, with 15 bases between. The CDR3 region has the DNA TGTGCCAGCAGCCGTGACAGCCTACAGAACACTGAAGCTTTCTTT. Its protein is CASSRDSLQNTEAFF.

J is TRBJ1-2 and V is TRBV18; D is perhaps TRBD1 (6 bases). Trimming took 6 bases from V and 8 from J, leaving 19 bases between them. CDR1 and CDR2 from the germline V gene are KGHSH and LQKENI. The CDR3 spans 14 residues. The CDR3 bases are TGTGCCAGCTCTCCCGACAGGAGTGATAGGGGCTACACCTTC. This codes for CASSPDRSDRGYTF.

The chain links TRBV9 to TRBJ2-7, with 10 positions matching TRBD1. This CDR3 comprises 15 residues. Germline V gene lookup returns CDR1 SGDLS and CDR2 YYNGEE. The J segment lost 2 bases and the V segment lost 3 bases, leaving 5 bases of the junction unmatched. The CDR3 sequence: CASSATGTGAYEQYF. In DNA, the CDR3 is TGTGCCAGCAGCGCCACCGGGACAGGGGCCTACGAGCAGTACTTC.

This clone was recorded once. This chain links TRBV6-1 with TRBJ1-1; D is possibly TRBD1 (5 bases). This CDR3 is 15 amino acids long. The V end was cut by 0 bases, the J end by 7 bases, with 15 bases between. Germline V gene lookup returns CDR1 MNHNS and CDR2 SASEGT. Written as DNA, the CDR3 is TGTGCCAGCAGTGAAGCCGGGGGTTATCTCGGTGAAGCTTTCTTT. Translating gives CASSEAGGYLGEAFF.

Comment on this clone: The sample holds other DNA sequences that translate to the same CDR3. The chain recombines TRBV12-3 or TRBV12-4 with TRBJ1-1; perhaps TRBD1 as D (6 bases). V was cut by 3 bases and J by 4 bases, with 9 bases left in between. The CDR3 is 13 amino acids. CDR3 region: CASSFRGGTEAFF. DNA of the CDR3: TGTGCCAGCAGTTTTAGGGGGGGCACTGAAGCTTTCTTT.

The chain uses TRBV27 and TRBJ2-3; 10 bases match TRBD1. The trim removed 4 bases at V and 6 bases at J, leaving 7 bases unmatched. The CDR3 is 15 amino acids. Per the germline V gene, CDR1 is MNHEY and CDR2 is SMNVEV (reference sequence). In DNA form, the CDR3 reads TGTGCCAGCAGTTCAAGGGACAGGGGTTTCGATACGCAGTATTTT. This sequence encodes CASSSRDRGFDTQYF.

This clone was observed a single time. The genes are TRBV19 and TRBJ2-7; TRBD2 might be the D (6 bases). Germline lookup yields CDR1 LNHDA and CDR2 SQIVND (reference sequence). Trimming took off 6 bases at V and 2 bases at J, with 14 bases between the two ends. The CDR3 is made up of 14 amino acids. As DNA, the CDR3 is TGTGCCAGTAGATCCGGGACTGAAACCTACGAGCAGTACTTC. It codes for CASRSGTETYEQYF.

The rearrangement uses TRBV21-1 and TRBJ2-3; the table's D call TRBD2 went unverified against the DNA. TRBV21-1 represents a pseudogene. CDR3 size: 16 residues. The CDR3 region is CASSSWGDQSTDTQYF. The CDR3 bases are TGTGCCAGCAGCAGTTGGGGGGACCAATCCACAGATACGCAGTATTTT.

The V call is TRBV19, the J call TRBJ2-2; perhaps TRBD2 as D (5 bases). Germline CDR1 and CDR2: LNHDA and SQIVND (reference sequence). Trimming removed 8 bases from V and 3 bases from J, with 16 bases in between. This CDR3 has 15 residues. The CDR3 is CASFEGRVYTGELFF. Here the CDR3 DNA reads TGTGCCAGTTTCGAGGGCCGAGTTTACACCGGGGAGCTGTTTTTT.

This clone has at least ten counts. The CDR3 is CAWNQGNTGELFF. The CDR3 DNA reads as TGTGCCTGGAATCAGGGGAACACCGGGGAGCTGTTTTTT. The genes are TRBV30 and TRBJ2-2; perhaps TRBD1 as D (5 bases). CDR3 length equals 13 residues. The V gene lost 4 bases and the J gene lost 1 base, with 7 bases spanning the gap. Germline CDR1 GTSNPN, CDR2 SVGIG (reference sequence).

V is TRBV6-5 and J is TRBJ2-3; TRBD2 matches at 9 bases. Germline V gene data show CDR1 as MNHEY and CDR2 as SVGAGI. This CDR3 spans 13 amino acids. V was pared by 7 bases and J by 6 bases, with 5 bases of the junction left unmatched. The CDR3 protein is CASMVAGGDTQYF. In DNA form, the CDR3 reads TGTGCCAGCATGGTTGCGGGAGGGGATACGCAGTATTTT.

Here the CDR3 DNA reads TGTGCCAGCAGTGAAGCGGGGGCCGGGGGCACAGATACGCAGTATTTT. This encodes CASSEAGAGGTDTQYF. The V call is TRBV6-1, the J call TRBJ2-3; the D gene is possibly TRBD1 (6 bases). Deletions cut 0 bases from V and 1 base from J, with 11 bases between. The CDR3 spans 16 residues. The germline gives CDR1 MNHNS, CDR2 SASEGT.

This sequence joins TRBV7-2 and TRBJ1-3; perhaps TRBD1 as D (5 bases). This CDR3 is 16 amino acids long. Germline V gene lookup returns CDR1 SGHTA and CDR2 FQGNSA. V lost 6 bases and J 4 bases, leaving 19 bases between the germline ends. CDR3 protein: CASSPTEGAMGNTIYF. In DNA form, the CDR3 reads TGTGCCAGCAGTCCTACGGAAGGGGCTATGGGAAACACCATATATTTT. Together with reference TRBV7-2 and TRBJ1-3, the CDR3 gives the full variable domain: GAGVSQSPSNKVTEKGKDVELRCDPISGHTALYWYRQSLGQGLEFLIYFQGNSAPDKSGLPSDRFSAERTGGSVSTLTIQRTQQEDSAVYLCASSPTEGAMGNTIYFGEGSWLTVV.

V and J are TRBV6-5 and TRBJ2-5; 11 positions agree with TRBD1. Trimming removed 7 bases from V and 5 bases from J; junction bases left unmatched: 9. CDR3 size: 15 residues. Germline loops: CDR1 MNHEY, CDR2 SVGAGI. CDR3 coding DNA: TGTGCCAGCACCCGGACAGGGGGCTTAGGGGAGACCCAGTACTTC. This gives the protein CASTRTGGLGETQYF.

The V call is TRBV20-1, the J call TRBJ1-1; D is ambiguous. CDR3 size: 11 residues. Germline V lookup: CDR1 DFQATT, CDR2 SNEGSKA (reference sequence). The V end was cut by 3 bases, the J end by 6 bases, with 8 bases between. The CDR3 loop reads CSASPGAEAFF. The CDR3 nucleotides are TGCAGTGCTAGTCCCGGGGCTGAAGCTTTCTTT.

The chain is built from TRBV7-3 and TRBJ2-1; 7 bases fit TRBD1. This CDR3 is built from 13 residues. The germline CDR1 and CDR2 sequences are SGHTA and FQGTGA. The junction had 10 bases not matched to a gene; V was cut back by 6 bases and J by 11 bases. DNA for the CDR3: TGTGCCAGCAGTAGATCCGACAGGGATCAGCAGTTCTTC. Translating it yields CASSRSDRDQQFF.

This chain joins TRBV5-1 and TRBJ1-4; 8 nucleotides match TRBD1. The junction had 6 bases not matched to a gene; V was cut back by 5 bases and J by 3 bases. This CDR3 contains 15 residues. The germline V gene encodes CDR1 SGHRS and CDR2 YFSETQ. This CDR3 is CASRPGGLANEKLFF. The CDR3 coding sequence is TGCGCCAGCAGACCAGGGGGCTTAGCTAATGAAAAACTGTTTTTT.

In its sample, this clone was seen once. The chain carries TRBV7-2 and TRBJ1-1; D gene unclear. In germline, CDR1 is SGHTA, CDR2 FQGNSA. The CDR3 covers 13 residues. The V gene lost 6 bases and the J gene lost 1 base, with 9 bases spanning the gap. The CDR3 nucleotides read TGTGCCAGCAGTACCCAGGCGAACACTGAAGCTTTCTTT. Amino acids: CASSTQANTEAFF.

This chain links TRBV6-5 with TRBJ2-3, with TRBD2 matching 7 bases. V was clipped by 5 bases and J by 8 bases; unmatched bases: 13. CDR3 length equals 15 residues. The V gene's germline CDR1 is MNHEY and CDR2 SVGAGI. CDR3 bases: TGTGCCAGCAGTCCGCGGGCTAGCGGAATAGGTACGCAGTATTTT. The encoded protein is CASSPRASGIGTQYF.

This sequence joins TRBV7-9 and TRBJ2-1, with 11 bases fitting TRBD2. Trimming took 5 bases from V and 4 from J; bases not matched to a gene: 4. CDR3 size: 15 residues. The germline V gene has CDR1 SEHNR and CDR2 FQNEAQ (reference sequence). The DNA of the CDR3 is TGTGCCAGCAGCAAACTAGCGGGAGTTTACAATGAGCAGTTCTTC. It encodes CASSKLAGVYNEQFF.

The chain combines TRBV7-3 with TRBJ2-1; 8 bases agree with TRBD1. V lost 5 bases to trimming and J lost 4 bases; unmatched junction nucleotides: 7. The CDR3 extends over 15 amino acids. Germline V CDR1 and CDR2: SGHTA, FQGTGA. This CDR3 is CASSLDRGGYNEQFF. The CDR3 bases are TGTGCCAGCAGCCTCGACAGGGGCGGATACAATGAGCAGTTCTTC.

The chain uses TRBV28 and TRBJ2-1, with 12 bases lining up with TRBD2. This CDR3 has 17 amino acids. Per germline, CDR1 MDHEN and CDR2 SYDVKM. The junction had 7 bases not matched to a gene; V was cut back by 6 bases and J by 1 base. CDR3 DNA sequence: TGTGCCAGCAGGGCGACTAGCGGGAGAACGTCCTACAATGAGCAGTTCTTC. This encodes CASRATSGRTSYNEQFF.

The chain couples TRBV19 to TRBJ1-5; a possible D gene is TRBD1 (5 bases). Trimming took off 5 bases at V and 2 bases at J, with 13 bases between the two ends. This CDR3 is built from 15 residues. Germline loops: CDR1 LNHDA, CDR2 SQIVND (reference sequence). The CDR3 loop is CASSGAAAGNQPQHF. The DNA of the CDR3 is TGTGCCAGTAGTGGGGCAGCCGCGGGCAATCAGCCCCAGCATTTT. Filled out from reference TRBV19 and TRBJ1-5, the complete variable domain reads DGGITQSPKYLFRKEGQNVTLSCEQNLNHDAMYWYRQDPGQGLRLIYYSQIVNDFQKGDIAEGYSVSREKKESFPLTVTSAQKNPTAFYLCASSGAAAGNQPQHFGDGTRLSIL.

The J gene is TRBJ1-6, the V gene TRBV30; D may be TRBD1 (5 bases). Trimming pared 3 bases from V and 10 bases from J, leaving 19 bases between. Per germline, CDR1 GTSNPN and CDR2 SVGIG (reference sequence). The CDR3 is 15 residues long. Written as DNA, the CDR3 is TGTGCCTGGAGATCGGCCACGGGGGGAAAATCACCCCTCCACTTT. Its protein is CAWRSATGGKSPLHF.

This clone was recorded a few times. This chain joins TRBV3-1 (or the pseudogene TRBV3-2) and TRBJ1-1; the match to TRBD1 covers 9 bases. J lost 7 bases, V lost 11 bases, and 11 bases had no gene match. Germline loops: CDR1 LGHDT, CDR2 YNNKEL (reference sequence). CDR3 length equals 13 residues. This chain's CDR3 is CASTDRGKGEAFF. The CDR3 bases are TGTGCCTCTACGGACAGGGGTAAGGGTGAAGCTTTCTTT.

The chain links TRBV5-5 to TRBJ2-5; possible D gene TRBD2, 7 bases. Germline CDR1 and CDR2: SGHKS and YYEKEE (reference sequence). This CDR3 spans 16 amino acids. Trimming took off 0 bases at V and 4 bases at J, with 16 bases between the two ends. The chain's CDR3 is CASSLEGGLRRETQYF. The CDR3 DNA reads as TGTGCCAGCAGCTTGGAGGGGGGGCTGAGGAGAGAGACCCAGTACTTC.